The 9 T cell receptor beta chains below come from one sample, sequenced in a study of blood T cell repertoires in COVID-19. The method was immunoSEQ multiplex PCR; TCRdb's version includes in-frame clones alone and lacks a portion of them. The table includes 150,000 or so clones, around 82% detected once. Input material: peripheral blood. The receptor source for this set is a woman between 40 and 50 years old with COVID-19, enrolled during active disease.

CDR3 sequence reads: CASSLGPLDTQYF. CDR3 in DNA: TGTGCCAGCAGCTTAGGTCCATTAGATACGCAGTATTTT. This chain connects TRBV7-8 to TRBJ2-3; no firm D call. The CDR3 is 13 residues long. Germline V lookup: CDR1 SGHVS, CDR2 FQNEAQ. With 1 base removed from V and 5 bases from J, the gap between germline ends came to 7 bases.

This clone was seen just once. The genes are TRBV9 and TRBJ2-5, with no clear D. The germline CDR1 and CDR2 sequences are SGDLS and YYNGEE. The V end lost 3 bases, the J end lost 5 bases, and 11 bases lay between the germline ends. This CDR3 is built from 13 residues. The CDR3 is CASSGSFGETQYF. CDR3 DNA sequence: TGTGCCAGCAGCGGAAGTTTCGGGGAGACCCAGTACTTC.

The chain couples TRBV19 to TRBJ2-3, with 10 nucleotides matching TRBD2. The V gene's germline CDR1 is LNHDA and CDR2 SQIVND (reference sequence). The V segment lost 5 bases and the J segment 2 bases; nucleotides outside the gene matches: 4. The CDR3 runs 15 residues. The CDR3: CASSWTSGATDTQYF. The CDR3 nucleotides read TGTGCCAGTAGTTGGACTAGCGGCGCCACAGATACGCAGTATTTT.

The V and J genes are TRBV19 and TRBJ1-5; D possibly corresponds to TRBD1 (5 bases). CDR1 and CDR2 (germline): LNHDA, SQIVND (reference sequence). The germline V and J ends were trimmed by 3 bases and 8 bases, with 20 bases remaining between them. This CDR3 region has 16 residues. The CDR3 loop reads CASSICREIRDEPQHF. In nucleotides, the CDR3 is TGTGCCAGTAGTATCTGTCGGGAGATTCGGGACGAGCCCCAGCATTTT.

The chain uses TRBV4-1 and TRBJ2-1; 11 bases line up with TRBD2. J lost 12 bases, V lost 1 base, and 14 bases had no gene match. CDR3 length: 17 residues. Germline V gene data show CDR1 as MGHRA and CDR2 as YSYEKL. This CDR3 reads CASSQVPGASGGYGQFF. DNA for the CDR3: TGCGCCAGCAGCCAAGTTCCAGGGGCTAGCGGGGGGTATGGGCAGTTCTTC.

The gene calls are TRBV11-2 and TRBJ2-1, with D maybe TRBD2 (5 bases). From germline, CDR1 is SGHAT and CDR2 FQNNGV. The V and J ends lost 5 bases and 8 bases respectively, with 7 bases between them. The CDR3 is 11 residues long. For the CDR3, the DNA is TGTGCCAGCAGCCCGAGGGATGAGCAGTTCTTC. This encodes CASSPRDEQFF. The full variable domain, with the rest looked up from reference TRBV11-2 and TRBJ2-1, is EAGVAQSPRYKIIEKRQSVAFWCNPISGHATLYWYQQILGQGPKLLIQFQNNGVVDDSQLPKDRFSAERLKGVDSTLKIQPAKLEDSAVYLCASSPRDEQFFGPGTRLTVL.

In regard to this clone: In the same sample, other DNA sequences code for this CDR3. The rearrangement links TRBV7-3 to TRBJ2-3; no definite D call. V lost 1 base to trimming and J lost 0 bases, with 5 bases between them. The CDR3 has 14 residues. The germline V gene has CDR1 SGHTA and CDR2 FQGTGA. CDR3 sequence: CASSLIPSTDTQYF. CDR3 sequence (DNA): TGTGCCAGCAGCTTAATCCCTAGCACAGATACGCAGTATTTT. The entire variable domain, with the rest obtained from reference TRBV7-3 and TRBJ2-3, is as follows: GAGVSQTPSNKVTEKGKYVELRCDPISGHTALYWYRQSLGQGPEFLIYFQGTGAADDSGLPNDRFFAVRPEGSVSTLKIQRTERGDSAVYLCASSLIPSTDTQYFGPGTRLTVL.

This sequence joins TRBV19 and TRBJ2-3; 12 nucleotides agree with TRBD2. Germline V gene lookup returns CDR1 LNHDA and CDR2 SQIVND (reference sequence). The trim removed 3 bases at V and 4 bases at J, leaving 8 bases unmatched. This CDR3 has 17 amino acids. The CDR3 spells CASSIGLAGWVSDTQYF. CDR3 DNA sequence: TGTGCCAGTAGTATTGGACTAGCGGGATGGGTCTCAGATACGCAGTATTTT.

V and J are TRBV30 and TRBJ1-1, with a tentative D call TRBD1 (5 bases). Germline V lookup: CDR1 GTSNPN, CDR2 SVGIG (reference sequence). Trimming shortened V by 5 bases and J by 1 base, and 11 bases separated the two germline ends. The CDR3 totals 13 residues. This chain's CDR3 is CAWSGQANTEAFF. The CDR3 region has the DNA TGTGCCTGGTCCGGACAAGCGAACACTGAAGCTTTCTTT.